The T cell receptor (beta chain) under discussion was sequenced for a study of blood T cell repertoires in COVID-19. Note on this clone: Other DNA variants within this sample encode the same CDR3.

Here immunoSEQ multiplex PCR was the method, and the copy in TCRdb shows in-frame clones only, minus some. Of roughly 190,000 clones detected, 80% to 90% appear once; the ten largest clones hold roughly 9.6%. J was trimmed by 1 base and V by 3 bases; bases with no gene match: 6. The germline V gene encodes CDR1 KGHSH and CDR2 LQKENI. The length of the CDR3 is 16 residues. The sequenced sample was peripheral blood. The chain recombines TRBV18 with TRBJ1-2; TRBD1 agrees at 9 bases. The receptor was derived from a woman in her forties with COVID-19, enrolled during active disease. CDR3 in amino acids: CASSPEGQGGNYGYTF. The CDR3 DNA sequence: TGTGCCAGCTCACCTGAGGGACAGGGCGGTAACTATGGCTACACCTTC.